This T cell receptor beta chain was documented in a study of beta chain features in type 1 diabetes. Regarding the study as a whole: In all four CD4+ subsets, TCRB CDR3 length was significantly, moderately reduced in type 1 diabetes.

The authors reverse transcribed all of the isolated RNA, so sequencing captured expressed TCRB transcripts. The method was immunoSEQ multiplex PCR; TCRdb's version includes in-frame clones alone and lacks a portion of them. The sample has more than 250,000 clones; around 21% are singletons. Trimming removed 5 bases from V and 2 bases from J, with 18 bases in between. The germline gives CDR1 SQVTM, CDR2 ANQGSEA. The CDR3 length is 15 residues. This clone was counted a few times. As yet, its antigen is unknown. The chain is built from TRBV29-1 and TRBJ1-1; D may be TRBD1 (5 bases). The receptor's source is a woman in her forties with type 1 diabetes. Sequencing input: naive CD4+ T cells from blood. For the CDR3, the DNA is TGCAGCGTTCCGGACACCACCTTAGGAAACACTGAAGCTTTCTTT. Residues: CSVPDTTLGNTEAFF. Drawing the rest from reference TRBV29-1 and TRBJ1-1, the complete variable domain is SAVISQKPSRDICQRGTSLTIQCQVDSQVTMMFWYRQQPGQSLTLIATANQGSEATYESGFVIDKFPISRPNLTFSTLTVSNMSPEDSSIYLCSVPDTTLGNTEAFFGQGTRLTVV.